The clone carrying this T cell receptor beta chain showed up just a few times. Its target is not known. V shed 4 bases and J shed 3 bases, with 16 bases lying between them. CDR3 length: 15 amino acids. In germline, CDR1 is SGHNT, CDR2 YYREEE (reference sequence). The source of the sample is a study of shared clonotypes between healthy human individuals. The authors ran the assay at deep level. Produced via immunoSEQ multiplex PCR; TCRdb's table is partial and in-frame only. Among about 1 million clones listed, about three quarters were seen once. There were only Caucasian adults among the donors, and all lived in Nashville, Tennessee. Broader study findings: Sorted-subset sequencing, rarefaction showed, was incomplete despite large depth. Among the subsets, naive ones generally showed larger estimated richness than memory ones.

The sequencing sample was made of memory CD4+ T cells sorted from blood. As for subset: CD45RA-negative fraction. This clonotype originated in a man younger than 35 in good health. The J gene is TRBJ1-2, the V gene TRBV5-4; a possible D gene is TRBD1 (6 bases). In DNA form, the CDR3 reads TGTGCCAGCAGCCCAGACGGAACAGGGTACTATGGCTACACCTTC. Protein: CASSPDGTGYYGYTF.